These T cell receptor beta chains were read from a single sample in a study of cytomegalovirus exposure and HLA in healthy donors. Measured with immunoSEQ multiplex PCR; TCRdb has only the in-frame clones, and not every one. The sample gives about 120,000 clones, 78% of which show up once; 6.3% is in the top ten. Material for sequencing was PBMCs. Source of these receptors: a woman in her forties in good health and CMV-seronegative. Both conserved end residues are part of each CDR3. A D gene is named only where the DNA matches it firmly. Clone size appears in some rows only: once, few, many, or a class for an expanded clone.

d_call	v_call	clone_size	j_call	cdr3_nt	cdr3_aa
TRBD1	TRBV9	NA	TRBJ2-5	TGTGCCAGCAGCGTAGTGTCAGGGGGCCTACAAGAGACCCAGTACTTC	CASSVVSGGLQETQYF
TRBD2	TRBV11-2	NA	TRBJ2-7	TGTGCCAGCAGCTCACCCTTAGCGGGAGGGCTTTACGAGCAGTACTTC	CASSSPLAGGLYEQYF
TRBD1	TRBV18	NA	TRBJ2-5	TGTGCCAGCTCACCCGGACAGGAAGAGACCCAGTACTTC	CASSPGQEETQYF
TRBD2	TRBV15	NA	TRBJ2-2	TGTGCCACCAGGACTAGCGGCAACACCGGGGAGCTGTTTTTT	CATRTSGNTGELFF
TRBD2	TRBV5-1	NA	TRBJ2-2	TGCGCCAGCAGCTTGGGGTCTAGCGGGAACACCGGGGAGCTGTTTTTT	CASSLGSSGNTGELFF
TRBD2	TRBV7-3	NA	TRBJ2-1	TGTGCCAGCAGCCCAAGGGCAATAGCGGGGGGCTACAATGAGCAGTTCTTC	CASSPRAIAGGYNEQFF
TRBD1	TRBV6-1	once	TRBJ1-1	TGTGCCAGCAGGGATCACAGGGGGCGAAGAGCTTTCTTT	CASRDHRGRRAFF
NA	TRBV4-2	NA	TRBJ1-2	TGTGCCAGCAGCCAAGAGATGTCAGGGATCAAGAGCTACACCTTC	CASSQEMSGIKSYTF
NA	TRBV29-1	few	TRBJ2-7	TGCAGCGTTCCTGAGCAGTACTTC	CSVPEQYF
NA	TRBV28	once	TRBJ1-2	TGTGCCAGCAGGGACAGTTTCTATGGCTACACCTTC	CASRDSFYGYTF
TRBD1	TRBV19	NA	TRBJ1-3	TGTGCCAGTAGCATCACAGGGGGAAGTGAAAACACCATATATTTT	CASSITGGSENTIYF
NA	TRBV2	NA	TRBJ1-1	TGTGCCAGCAGTGTCGATTCCAGACAGGTTGAAGCTTTCTTT	CASSVDSRQVEAFF
NA	TRBV11-2	few	TRBJ1-3	TGTGCCAGCAGCCGGGGAGCTGGAAACACCATATATTTT	CASSRGAGNTIYF
NA	TRBV27	NA	TRBJ1-1	TGTGCCAGCAGTGACCGGGGGAACACTGAAGCTTTCTTT	CASSDRGNTEAFF
TRBD1	TRBV13	once	TRBJ2-5	TGTGCCAGCAGCTTACGGCAGGGGGCCGCTCTGGAAGAGACCCAGTACTTC	CASSLRQGAALEETQYF
NA	TRBV11-2	NA	TRBJ1-2	TGTGCCAGCAGCTTGGGGAGAGGGTATGGCTACACCTTC	CASSLGRGYGYTF
NA	TRBV7-9	few	TRBJ1-1	TGTTCCAGCAGCTTAGCCGGGGAAGCTTTCTTT	CSSSLAGEAFF
NA	TRBV11-2	few	TRBJ2-3	TGTGCCAGCAGCGTCCCTAGCGCGGCTAGCACAGATACGCAGTATTTT	CASSVPSAASTDTQYF
TRBD1	TRBV6-6	few	TRBJ1-1	TGTGCCAGCAGTCCCGTTGGACAGGGCCCTTTCTTT	CASSPVGQGPFF
TRBD1	TRBV2	NA	TRBJ1-2	TGTGCCAGCAGTGAAACCCCGACAGGGGGCAACTATGGCTACACCTTC	CASSETPTGGNYGYTF
NA	TRBV4-1	NA	TRBJ2-7	TGCGCCAGCAGCCAAGATAAAATCCAGGGTGGGGACGAGCAGTACTTC	CASSQDKIQGGDEQYF
NA	TRBV7-6	NA	TRBJ1-1	TGTGCCAGCAGCTTATCAGTGAACACTGAAGCTTTCTTT	CASSLSVNTEAFF
NA	TRBV10-3	NA	TRBJ2-1	TGTGCCATCAGCAAGGCCCTCCGGGACAATGAGCAGTTCTTC	CAISKALRDNEQFF
NA	TRBV6-5	NA	TRBJ1-2	TGTGCCAGCAGACTCTCGGAGGGGCGGTTCTATGGCTACACCTTC	CASRLSEGRFYGYTF
TRBD2	TRBV5-1	NA	TRBJ2-1	TGCGCCAGCAGCCTCCAAGGACTAGGATCGACCAATGAGCAGTTCTTC	CASSLQGLGSTNEQFF
TRBD2	TRBV5-4	NA	TRBJ2-3	TGTGCCAGCAGCTTTGGGGGGGTTGGTAGCGTAGCGAGAAGCACAGATACGCAGTATTTT	CASSFGGVGSVARSTDTQYF
NA	TRBV2	NA	TRBJ2-7	TGTGCCAGCAGTGTTCTTCGAGGGGGGGCGGGCGAGCAGTACTTC	CASSVLRGGAGEQYF
NA	TRBV5-4	NA	TRBJ2-1	TGTGCCAGCAGCCAAGATTTGGAGCTGGCCGAGCAGTTCTTC	CASSQDLELAEQFF